A single sample gave rise to the 13 T cell receptor beta chains below, sequenced in a study of T cells in Graves' hyperthyroidism and ophthalmopathy. TCR beta CDR3 region amplification was performed from RNA transcripts. During a first-round RT-PCR of the TCR CDR3, the HTBI primer set was used. TCRdb re-derived calls from the multiplex PCR reads in MiXCR, one entry per CDR3 protein. The sample records some 720,000 distinct CDR3 sequences, 16% being singletons. The specimen sequenced was blood. Receptor source: a man aged 18 to 29 with Graves' hyperthyroidism.

This clonotype has just one count. This chain links TRBV4-1 with TRBJ2-7; D perhaps matches TRBD2 (6 bases). The DNA end favors TRBJ2-1, so the J call may be wrong. This CDR3 is built from 16 residues. CDR1 and CDR2 from the germline V gene are MGHRA and YSYEKL. The CDR3 sequence is CASSQDTGLSSYEQFF. DNA of the CDR3: TGCGCCAGCAGCCAAGATACGGGACTGAGCTCCTACGAGCAGTTCTTC.

Comment on this clonotype: A much larger clonotype is one base distant, so this may be a read error. The CDR3 loop reads CASSFHRDVLFGWQYF. The CDR3 bases are TGTGCCAGCAGCTTCCACCGGGACGTCCTATTTGGGTGGCAGTACTTC. This chain links TRBV11-2 with TRBJ2-7, with D possibly called TRBD1 or TRBD2 (5 bases each). This CDR3 has 16 amino acids. The germline CDR1 and CDR2 sequences are SGHAT and FQNNGV. Trimming stripped 3 bases from V and 9 bases from J, with 24 bases between.

This clonotype was detected only a few times. This sequence joins TRBV20-1 and TRBJ2-7; no definite D call. V was cut by 6 bases and J by 5 bases, with 20 bases left in between. This CDR3 comprises 14 residues. Per germline, CDR1 DFQATT and CDR2 SNEGSKA (reference sequence). CDR3 in amino acids: CSAYGPLGSHEQYF. For the CDR3, the DNA is TGCAGTGCCTATGGTCCCCTTGGAAGCCACGAGCAGTACTTC.

This clonotype was detected only a few times. V gene TRBV29-1 combines with J gene TRBJ1-5, with a possible D match to TRBD1 (5 bases). Trimming shortened V by 6 bases and J by 4 bases, and 13 bases separated the two germline ends. Germline V lookup: CDR1 SQVTM, CDR2 ANQGSEA. This CDR3 is 13 amino acids long. CDR3: CSVSQGANQPQHF. The DNA of the CDR3 is TGCAGCGTCTCTCAAGGGGCGAATCAGCCCCAGCATTTT.

The V call is TRBV6-5, the J call TRBJ1-2, with 8 bases that match TRBD1. The CDR3 is made up of 15 amino acids. From germline, CDR1 is MNHEY and CDR2 SVGAGI. V lost 1 base and J lost 7; bases outside the gene matches: 8. The chain's CDR3 is CASSYFGQGGGGYTF. Here the CDR3 DNA reads TGTGCCAGCAGTTACTTCGGACAGGGAGGGGGTGGCTACACCTTC.

The chain joins TRBV13 to TRBJ1-1; D is possibly TRBD1 (6 bases). Germline V gene data show CDR1 as PRHDT and CDR2 as FYEKMQ (reference sequence). V was trimmed by 0 bases and J by 11 bases, leaving 16 bases between them. The CDR3 is 14 amino acids. The CDR3 coding sequence is TGTGCCAGCAGCTTAGGACAGGGTTATCGGCGGGCTTTCTTT. This sequence encodes CASSLGQGYRRAFF.

J is TRBJ2-7 and V is TRBV6-1; TRBD1 is a possible D gene (6 bases). The CDR3 is 14 residues long. Germline V gene data show CDR1 as MNHNS and CDR2 as SASEGT. Trimming took 7 bases from V and 0 from J, leaving 13 bases between them. The CDR3 DNA sequence: TGTGCCAGCACCCCAAGGGGGAGCTCCTACGAGCAGTACTTC. It is translated as CASTPRGSSYEQYF.

This clonotype has more than one count but fewer than ten. V gene TRBV29-1 combines with J gene TRBJ2-3; TRBD2 aligns across 7 bases. This CDR3 spans 14 amino acids. The J segment lost 2 bases and the V segment lost 4 bases, leaving 6 bases of the junction unmatched. Looked up from germline, CDR1 is SQVTM and CDR2 is ANQGSEA. The CDR3 DNA sequence: TGCAGCGTTGTGGCTAGCGGTTACACAGATACGCAGTATTTT. This encodes CSVVASGYTDTQYF.

This clonotype was detected a few times. The chain joins TRBV11-2 to TRBJ1-4; no firm D call. Trimming shortened V by 5 bases and J by 5 bases, and 15 bases separated the two germline ends. Germline V CDR1 and CDR2: SGHAT, FQNNGV. The CDR3 spans 15 residues. The CDR3 bases are TGTGCCAGCAGCCCCATCCGGGAATCGAATGAAAAACTGTTTTTT. This sequence encodes CASSPIRESNEKLFF.

Remarks on this clonotype: This may come from a read error, since a much larger clone is one base off. The gene calls are TRBV30 and TRBJ2-1; D perhaps matches TRBD2 (6 bases). Trimming shortened V by 0 bases and J by 0 bases, and 12 bases separated the two germline ends. The germline gives CDR1 GTSNPN, CDR2 SVGIG (reference sequence). This CDR3 contains 16 residues. In DNA, the CDR3 is TGTGCCTGGAGTGTAGAGGGGACTCTCTCCTACAATGAGCAGTTCTTC. It codes for CAWSVEGTLSYNEQFF.

This clonotype occurred once. The chain joins TRBV29-1 to TRBJ1-2; no reliable D call. V gave up 5 bases and J gave up 5 bases, with 9 bases separating them. Germline assignment: CDR1 SQVTM and CDR2 ANQGSEA. The CDR3 is made up of 11 amino acids. The CDR3 is CSVLGRYGYTF. CDR3 nucleotide sequence: TGCAGCGTTCTTGGGCGGTATGGCTACACCTTC. Together with reference TRBV29-1 and TRBJ1-2, the CDR3 gives the full variable domain: SAVISQKPSRDICQRGTSLTIQCQVDSQVTMMFWYRQQPGQSLTLIATANQGSEATYESGFVIDKFPISRPNLTFSTLTVSNMSPEDSSIYLCSVLGRYGYTFGSGTRLTVV.

The sample holds a few counts of this clonotype. The chain joins TRBV19 to TRBJ1-2; D is possibly TRBD1 (5 bases). The V end lost 6 bases, the J end lost 3 bases, and 8 bases lay between the germline ends. CDR3 size: 12 residues. Germline CDR1 and CDR2: LNHDA and SQIVND (reference sequence). CDR3 sequence reads: CASRDIYYGYTF. CDR3 in DNA: TGTGCCAGTAGGGACATTTACTATGGCTACACCTTC.

Only a few counts were recorded for this clonotype. The CDR3 DNA sequence: TGCGCCAGCAGCCAACAGGTCCCTGGAGCGAGCTCTGGAAACACCATATATTTT. Residues: CASSQQVPGASSGNTIYF. The chain employs TRBV4-1 and TRBJ1-3, with D uncertain. V was pared by 2 bases and J by 0 bases, with 17 bases between. The CDR3 extends over 18 amino acids. The germline CDR1 and CDR2 sequences are MGHRA and YSYEKL.